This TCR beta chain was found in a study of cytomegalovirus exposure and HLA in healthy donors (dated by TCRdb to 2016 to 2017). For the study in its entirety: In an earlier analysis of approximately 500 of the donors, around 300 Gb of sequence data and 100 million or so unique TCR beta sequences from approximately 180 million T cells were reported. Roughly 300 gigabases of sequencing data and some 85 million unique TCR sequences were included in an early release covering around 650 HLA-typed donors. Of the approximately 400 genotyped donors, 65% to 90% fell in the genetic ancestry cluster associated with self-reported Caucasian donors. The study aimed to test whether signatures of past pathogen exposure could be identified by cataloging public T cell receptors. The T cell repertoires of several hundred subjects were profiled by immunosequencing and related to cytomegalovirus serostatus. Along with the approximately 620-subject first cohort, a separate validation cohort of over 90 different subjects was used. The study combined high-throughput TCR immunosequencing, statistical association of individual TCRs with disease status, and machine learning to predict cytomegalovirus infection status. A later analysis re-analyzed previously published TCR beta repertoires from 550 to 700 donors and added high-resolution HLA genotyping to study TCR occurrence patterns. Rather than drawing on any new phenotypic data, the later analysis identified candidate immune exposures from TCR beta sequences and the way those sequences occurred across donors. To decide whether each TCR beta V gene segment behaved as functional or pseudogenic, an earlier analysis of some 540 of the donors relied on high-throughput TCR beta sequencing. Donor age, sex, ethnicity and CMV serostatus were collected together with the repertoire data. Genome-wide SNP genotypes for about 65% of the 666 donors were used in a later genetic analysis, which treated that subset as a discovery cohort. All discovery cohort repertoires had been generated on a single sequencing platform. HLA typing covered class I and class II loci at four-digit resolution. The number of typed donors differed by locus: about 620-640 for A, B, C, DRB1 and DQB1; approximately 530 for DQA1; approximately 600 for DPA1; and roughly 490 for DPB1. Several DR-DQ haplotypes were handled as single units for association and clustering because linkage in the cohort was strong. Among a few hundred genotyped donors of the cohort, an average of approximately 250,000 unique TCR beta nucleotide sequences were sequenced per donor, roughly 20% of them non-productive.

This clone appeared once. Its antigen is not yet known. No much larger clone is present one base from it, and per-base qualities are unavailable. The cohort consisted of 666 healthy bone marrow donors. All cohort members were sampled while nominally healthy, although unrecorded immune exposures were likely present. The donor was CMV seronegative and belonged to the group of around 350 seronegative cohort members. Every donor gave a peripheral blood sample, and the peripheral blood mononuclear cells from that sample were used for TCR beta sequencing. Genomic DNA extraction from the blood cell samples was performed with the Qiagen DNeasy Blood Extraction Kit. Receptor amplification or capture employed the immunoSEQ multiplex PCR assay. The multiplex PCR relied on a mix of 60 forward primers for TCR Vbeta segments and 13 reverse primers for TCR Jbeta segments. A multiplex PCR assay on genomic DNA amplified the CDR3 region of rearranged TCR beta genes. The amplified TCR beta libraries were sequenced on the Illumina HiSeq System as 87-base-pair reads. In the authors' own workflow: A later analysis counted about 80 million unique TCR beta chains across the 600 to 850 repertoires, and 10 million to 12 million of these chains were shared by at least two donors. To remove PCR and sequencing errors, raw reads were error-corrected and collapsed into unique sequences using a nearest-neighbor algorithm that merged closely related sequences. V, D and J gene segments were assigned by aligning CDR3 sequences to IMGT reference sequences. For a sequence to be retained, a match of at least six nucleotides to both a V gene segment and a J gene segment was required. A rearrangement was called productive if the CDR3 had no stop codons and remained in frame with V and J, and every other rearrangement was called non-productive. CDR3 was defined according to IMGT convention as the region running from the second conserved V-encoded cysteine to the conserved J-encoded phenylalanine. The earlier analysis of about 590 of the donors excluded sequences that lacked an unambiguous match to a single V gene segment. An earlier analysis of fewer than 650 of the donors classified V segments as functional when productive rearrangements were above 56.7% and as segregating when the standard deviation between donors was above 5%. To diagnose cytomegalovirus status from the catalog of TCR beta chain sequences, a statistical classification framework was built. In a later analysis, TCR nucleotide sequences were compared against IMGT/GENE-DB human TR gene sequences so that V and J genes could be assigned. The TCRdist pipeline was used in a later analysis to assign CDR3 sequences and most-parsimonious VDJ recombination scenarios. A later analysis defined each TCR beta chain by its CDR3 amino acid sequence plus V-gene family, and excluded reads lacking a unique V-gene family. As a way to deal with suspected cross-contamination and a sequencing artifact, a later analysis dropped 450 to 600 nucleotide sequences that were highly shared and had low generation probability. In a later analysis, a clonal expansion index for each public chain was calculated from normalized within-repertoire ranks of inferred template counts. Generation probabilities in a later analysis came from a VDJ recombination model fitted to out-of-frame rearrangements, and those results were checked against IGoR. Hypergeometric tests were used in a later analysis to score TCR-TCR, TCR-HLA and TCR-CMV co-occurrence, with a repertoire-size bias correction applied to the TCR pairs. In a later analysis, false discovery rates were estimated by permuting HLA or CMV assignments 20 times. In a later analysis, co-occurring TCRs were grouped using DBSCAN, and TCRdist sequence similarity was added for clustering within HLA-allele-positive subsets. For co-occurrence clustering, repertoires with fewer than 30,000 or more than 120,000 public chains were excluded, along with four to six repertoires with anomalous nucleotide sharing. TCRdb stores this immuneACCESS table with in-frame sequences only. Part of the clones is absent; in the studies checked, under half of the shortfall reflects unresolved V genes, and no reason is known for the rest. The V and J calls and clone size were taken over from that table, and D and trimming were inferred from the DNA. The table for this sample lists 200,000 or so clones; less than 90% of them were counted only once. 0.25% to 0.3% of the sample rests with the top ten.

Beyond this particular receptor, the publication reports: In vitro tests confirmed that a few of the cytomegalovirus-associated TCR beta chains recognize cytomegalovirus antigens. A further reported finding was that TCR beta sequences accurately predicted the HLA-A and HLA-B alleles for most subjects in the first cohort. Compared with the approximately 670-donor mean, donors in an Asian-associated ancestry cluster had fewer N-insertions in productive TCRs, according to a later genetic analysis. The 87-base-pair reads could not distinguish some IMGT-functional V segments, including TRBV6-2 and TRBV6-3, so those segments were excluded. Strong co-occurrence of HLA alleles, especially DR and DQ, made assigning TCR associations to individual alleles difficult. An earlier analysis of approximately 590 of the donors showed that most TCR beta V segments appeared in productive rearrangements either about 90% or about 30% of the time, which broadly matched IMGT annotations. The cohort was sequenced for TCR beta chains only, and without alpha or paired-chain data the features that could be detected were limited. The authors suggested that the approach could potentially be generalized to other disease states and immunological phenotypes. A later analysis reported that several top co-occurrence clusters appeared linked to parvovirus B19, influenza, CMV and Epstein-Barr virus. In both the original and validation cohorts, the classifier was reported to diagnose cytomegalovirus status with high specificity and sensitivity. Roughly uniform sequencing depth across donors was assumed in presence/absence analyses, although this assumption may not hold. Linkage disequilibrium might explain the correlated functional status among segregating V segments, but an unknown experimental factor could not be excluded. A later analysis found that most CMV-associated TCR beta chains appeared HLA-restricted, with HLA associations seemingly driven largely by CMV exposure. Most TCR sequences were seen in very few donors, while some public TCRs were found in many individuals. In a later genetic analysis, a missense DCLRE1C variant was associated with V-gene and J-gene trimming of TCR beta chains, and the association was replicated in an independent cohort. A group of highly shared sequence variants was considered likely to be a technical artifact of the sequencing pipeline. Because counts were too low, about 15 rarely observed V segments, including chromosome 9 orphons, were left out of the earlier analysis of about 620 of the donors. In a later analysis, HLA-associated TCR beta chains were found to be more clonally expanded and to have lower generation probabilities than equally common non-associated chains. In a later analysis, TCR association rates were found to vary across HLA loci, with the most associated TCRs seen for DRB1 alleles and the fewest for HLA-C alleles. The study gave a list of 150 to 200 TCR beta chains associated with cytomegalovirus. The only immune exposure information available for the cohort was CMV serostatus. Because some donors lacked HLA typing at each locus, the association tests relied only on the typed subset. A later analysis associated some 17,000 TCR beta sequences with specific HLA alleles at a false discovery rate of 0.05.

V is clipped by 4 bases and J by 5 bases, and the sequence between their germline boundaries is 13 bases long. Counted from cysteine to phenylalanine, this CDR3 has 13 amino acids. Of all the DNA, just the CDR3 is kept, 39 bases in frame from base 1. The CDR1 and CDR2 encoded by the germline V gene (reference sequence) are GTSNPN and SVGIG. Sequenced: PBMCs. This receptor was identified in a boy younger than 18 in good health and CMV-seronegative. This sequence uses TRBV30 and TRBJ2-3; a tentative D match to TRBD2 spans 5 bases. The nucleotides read TGTGCCTGGACTTCCTCGGGGAAAGATACGCAGTATTTT. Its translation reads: CAWTSSGKDTQYF.